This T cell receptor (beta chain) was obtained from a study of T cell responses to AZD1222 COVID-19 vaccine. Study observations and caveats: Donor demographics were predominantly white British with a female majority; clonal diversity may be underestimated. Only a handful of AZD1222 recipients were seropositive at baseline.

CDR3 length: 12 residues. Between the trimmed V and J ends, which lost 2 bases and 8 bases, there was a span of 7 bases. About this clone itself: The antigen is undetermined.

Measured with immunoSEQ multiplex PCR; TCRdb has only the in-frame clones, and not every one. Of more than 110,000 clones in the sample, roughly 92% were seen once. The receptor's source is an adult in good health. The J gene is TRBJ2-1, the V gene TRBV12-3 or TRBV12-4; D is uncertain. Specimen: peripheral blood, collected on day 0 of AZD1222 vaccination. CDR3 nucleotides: TGTGCCAGCAGTTTAACCTTCTATGAGCAGTTCTTC. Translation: CASSLTFYEQFF.